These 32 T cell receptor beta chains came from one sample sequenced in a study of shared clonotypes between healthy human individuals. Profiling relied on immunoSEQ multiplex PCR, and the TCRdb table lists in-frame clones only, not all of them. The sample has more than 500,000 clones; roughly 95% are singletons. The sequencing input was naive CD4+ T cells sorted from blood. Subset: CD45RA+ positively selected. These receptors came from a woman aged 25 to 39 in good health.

CDR3 protein: CASSLGLPALDTQYF. In DNA form, the CDR3 reads TGTGCCAGCAGTTTAGGACTCCCGGCTTTGGATACGCAGTATTTT. V gene TRBV28 combines with J gene TRBJ2-3; D possibly corresponds to TRBD2 (5 bases). The CDR3 runs 15 residues. CDR1 MDHEN and CDR2 SYDVKM come from the germline V gene. The V and J ends lost 2 bases and 6 bases respectively, with 15 bases between them.

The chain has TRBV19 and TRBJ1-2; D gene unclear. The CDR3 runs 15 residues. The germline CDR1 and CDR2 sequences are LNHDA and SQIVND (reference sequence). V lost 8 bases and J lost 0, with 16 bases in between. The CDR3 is CASGNKNPANYGYTF. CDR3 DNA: TGTGCCAGTGGGAACAAGAACCCCGCTAACTATGGCTACACCTTC. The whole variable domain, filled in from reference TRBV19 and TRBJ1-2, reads DGGITQSPKYLFRKEGQNVTLSCEQNLNHDAMYWYRQDPGQGLRLIYYSQIVNDFQKGDIAEGYSVSREKKESFPLTVTSAQKNPTAFYLCASGNKNPANYGYTFGSGTRLTVV.

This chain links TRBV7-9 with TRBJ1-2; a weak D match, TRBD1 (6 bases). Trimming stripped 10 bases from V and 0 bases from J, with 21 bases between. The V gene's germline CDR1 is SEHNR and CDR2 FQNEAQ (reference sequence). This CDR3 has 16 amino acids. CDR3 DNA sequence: TGTGCCATAACCGGACAGCCCTACAGGGCTAACTATGGCTACACCTTC. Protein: CAITGQPYRANYGYTF. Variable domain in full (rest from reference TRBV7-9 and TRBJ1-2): DTGVSQNPRHKITKRGQNVTFRCDPISEHNRLYWYRQTLGQGPEFLTYFQNEAQLEKSRLLSDRFSAERPKGSFSTLEIQRTEQGDSAMYLCAITGQPYRANYGYTFGSGTRLTVV.

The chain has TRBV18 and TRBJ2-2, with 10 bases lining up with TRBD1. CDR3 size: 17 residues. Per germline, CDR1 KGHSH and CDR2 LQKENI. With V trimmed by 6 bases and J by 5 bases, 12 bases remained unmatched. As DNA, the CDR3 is TGTGCCAGCTCCCCCTTCTCCGGGACAGGGGAGACCGGGGAGCTGTTTTTT. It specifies CASSPFSGTGETGELFF.

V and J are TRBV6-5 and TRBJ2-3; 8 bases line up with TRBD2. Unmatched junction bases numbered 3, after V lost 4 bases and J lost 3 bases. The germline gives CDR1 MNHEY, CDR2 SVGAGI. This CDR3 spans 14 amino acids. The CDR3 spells CASSSGRATDTQYF. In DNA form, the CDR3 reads TGTGCCAGCAGTTCCGGGAGGGCGACAGATACGCAGTATTTT.

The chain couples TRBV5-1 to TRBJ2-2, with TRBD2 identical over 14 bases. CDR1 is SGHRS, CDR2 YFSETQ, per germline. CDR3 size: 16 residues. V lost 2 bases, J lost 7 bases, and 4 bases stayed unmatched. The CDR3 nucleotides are TGCGCCAGCAGCTTTGGACTAGCGGGAGGAATCGGGGAGCTGTTTTTT. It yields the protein CASSFGLAGGIGELFF.

CDR3 bases: TGCGCCAGCAGCATAGACAGGGACACTGAGCAGTTCTTC. Translating it yields CASSIDRDTEQFF. The chain couples TRBV5-1 to TRBJ2-1, with 7 positions matching TRBD1. Unmatched junction bases numbered 7, after V lost 4 bases and J lost 9 bases. CDR3 length: 13 residues. Germline CDR1 SGHRS, CDR2 YFSETQ.

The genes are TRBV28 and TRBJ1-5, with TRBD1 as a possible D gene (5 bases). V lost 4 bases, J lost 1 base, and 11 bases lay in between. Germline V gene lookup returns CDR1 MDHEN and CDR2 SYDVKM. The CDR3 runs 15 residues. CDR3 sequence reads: CASSSPEGSNQPQHF. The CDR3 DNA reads TGTGCCAGCAGTTCCCCTGAGGGGAGCAATCAGCCCCAGCATTTT. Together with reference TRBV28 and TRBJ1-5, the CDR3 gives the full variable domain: DVKVTQSSRYLVKRTGEKVFLECVQDMDHENMFWYRQDPGLGLRLIYFSYDVKMKEKGDIPEGYSVSREKKERFSLILESASTNQTSMYLCASSSPEGSNQPQHFGDGTRLSIL.

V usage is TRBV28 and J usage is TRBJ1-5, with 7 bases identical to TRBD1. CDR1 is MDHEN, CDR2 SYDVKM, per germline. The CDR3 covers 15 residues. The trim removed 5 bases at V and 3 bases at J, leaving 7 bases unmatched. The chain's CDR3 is CASSPPDRVNQPQHF. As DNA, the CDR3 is TGTGCCAGCAGTCCACCCGACAGGGTCAATCAGCCCCAGCATTTT.

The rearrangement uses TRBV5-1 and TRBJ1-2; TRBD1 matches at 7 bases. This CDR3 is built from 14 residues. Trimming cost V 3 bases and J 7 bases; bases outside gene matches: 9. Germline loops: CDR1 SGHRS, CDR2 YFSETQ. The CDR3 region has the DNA TGCGCCAGCAGCTGGGACAGCGACGTCGGTGGCTACACCTTC. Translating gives CASSWDSDVGGYTF.

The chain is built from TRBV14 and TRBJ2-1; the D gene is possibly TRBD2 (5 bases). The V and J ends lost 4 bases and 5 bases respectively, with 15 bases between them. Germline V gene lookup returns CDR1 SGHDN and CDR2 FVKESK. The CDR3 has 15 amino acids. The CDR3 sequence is CASSRLWGADNEQFF. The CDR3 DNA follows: TGTGCCAGCAGCCGCCTTTGGGGAGCAGACAATGAGCAGTTCTTC.

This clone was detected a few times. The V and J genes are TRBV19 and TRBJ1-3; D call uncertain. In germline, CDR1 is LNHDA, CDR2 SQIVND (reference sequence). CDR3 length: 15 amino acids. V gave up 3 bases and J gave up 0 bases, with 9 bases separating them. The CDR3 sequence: CASSMDHSSGNTIYF. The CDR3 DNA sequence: TGTGCCAGTAGTATGGACCATTCCTCTGGAAACACCATATATTTT.

CDR3 DNA sequence: TGTGCCAGCTCACCCCTGGTACGGGAGACCCAGTACTTC. It specifies CASSPLVRETQYF. V usage is TRBV18 and J usage is TRBJ2-5; no firm D call. CDR3 length: 13 amino acids. Germline CDR1 reads KGHSH; CDR2 reads LQKENI. V lost 3 bases to trimming and J lost 5 bases, with 10 bases between them.

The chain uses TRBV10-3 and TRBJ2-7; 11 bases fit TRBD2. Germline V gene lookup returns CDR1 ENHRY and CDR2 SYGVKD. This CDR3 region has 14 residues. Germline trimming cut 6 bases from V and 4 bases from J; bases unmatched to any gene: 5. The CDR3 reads CAIRDSGREYEQYF. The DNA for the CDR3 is TGTGCCATCAGGGATAGCGGGAGGGAATACGAGCAGTACTTC.

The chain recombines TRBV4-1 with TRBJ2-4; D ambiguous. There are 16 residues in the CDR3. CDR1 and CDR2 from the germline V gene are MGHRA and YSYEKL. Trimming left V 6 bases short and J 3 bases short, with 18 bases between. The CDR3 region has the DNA TGCGCCAGCAGTCGGTGGGCAGGTAAAGGCAAAAACATTCAGTACTTC. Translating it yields CASSRWAGKGKNIQYF.

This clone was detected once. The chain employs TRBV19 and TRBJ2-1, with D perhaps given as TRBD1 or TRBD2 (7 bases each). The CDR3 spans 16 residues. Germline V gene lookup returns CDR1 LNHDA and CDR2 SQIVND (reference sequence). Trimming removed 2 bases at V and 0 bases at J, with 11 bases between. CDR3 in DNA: TGTGCCAGTAGTATAAAGCGGGACAGCTCCTACAATGAGCAGTTCTTC. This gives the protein CASSIKRDSSYNEQFF.

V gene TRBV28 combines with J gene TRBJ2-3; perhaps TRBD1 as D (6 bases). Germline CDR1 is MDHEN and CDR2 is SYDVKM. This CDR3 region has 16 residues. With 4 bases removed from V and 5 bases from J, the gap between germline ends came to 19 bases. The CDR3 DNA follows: TGTGCCAGCAGTTCTACAGGAGAGGGGGTTTTAGATACGCAGTATTTT. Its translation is CASSSTGEGVLDTQYF. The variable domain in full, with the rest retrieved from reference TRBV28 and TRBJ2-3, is DVKVTQSSRYLVKRTGEKVFLECVQDMDHENMFWYRQDPGLGLRLIYFSYDVKMKEKGDIPEGYSVSREKKERFSLILESASTNQTSMYLCASSSTGEGVLDTQYFGPGTRLTVL.

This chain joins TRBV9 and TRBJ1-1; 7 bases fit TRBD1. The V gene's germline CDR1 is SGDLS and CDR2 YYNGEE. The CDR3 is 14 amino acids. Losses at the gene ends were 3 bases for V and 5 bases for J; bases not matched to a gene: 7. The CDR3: CASSAKHRGTEAFF. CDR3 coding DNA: TGTGCCAGCAGCGCGAAACACAGGGGTACTGAAGCTTTCTTT.

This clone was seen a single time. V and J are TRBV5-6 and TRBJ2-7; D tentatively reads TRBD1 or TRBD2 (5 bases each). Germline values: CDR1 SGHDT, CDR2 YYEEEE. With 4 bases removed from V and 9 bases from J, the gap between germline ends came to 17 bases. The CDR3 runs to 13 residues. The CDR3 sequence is CASSLHRTPGQYF. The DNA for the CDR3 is TGTGCCAGCAGCCTCCACAGGACTCCTGGGCAGTACTTC. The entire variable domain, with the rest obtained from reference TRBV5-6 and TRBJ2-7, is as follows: DAGVTQSPTHLIKTRGQQVTLRCSPKSGHDTVSWYQQALGQGPQFIFQYYEEEERQRGNFPDRFSGHQFPNYSSELNVNALLLGDSALYLCASSLHRTPGQYFGPGTRLTVT.

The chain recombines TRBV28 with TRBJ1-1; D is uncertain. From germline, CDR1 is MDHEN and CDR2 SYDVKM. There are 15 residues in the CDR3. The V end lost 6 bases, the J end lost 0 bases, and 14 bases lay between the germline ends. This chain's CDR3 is CASSPGGRLNTEAFF. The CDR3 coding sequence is TGTGCCAGCAGCCCCGGAGGACGTCTGAACACTGAAGCTTTCTTT.

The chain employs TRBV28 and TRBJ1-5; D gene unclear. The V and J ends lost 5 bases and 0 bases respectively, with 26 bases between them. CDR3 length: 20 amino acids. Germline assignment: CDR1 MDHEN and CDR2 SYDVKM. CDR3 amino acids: CASSPAVHSAPVYSNQPQHF. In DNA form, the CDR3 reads TGTGCCAGCAGTCCCGCCGTGCATTCAGCCCCCGTATATAGCAATCAGCCCCAGCATTTT.

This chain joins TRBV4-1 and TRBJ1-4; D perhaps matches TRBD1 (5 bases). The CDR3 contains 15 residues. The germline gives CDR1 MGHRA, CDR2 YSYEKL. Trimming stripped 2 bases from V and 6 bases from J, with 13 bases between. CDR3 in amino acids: CASSQPGGGDEKLFF. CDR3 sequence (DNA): TGCGCCAGCAGCCAACCAGGAGGAGGGGATGAAAAACTGTTTTTT.

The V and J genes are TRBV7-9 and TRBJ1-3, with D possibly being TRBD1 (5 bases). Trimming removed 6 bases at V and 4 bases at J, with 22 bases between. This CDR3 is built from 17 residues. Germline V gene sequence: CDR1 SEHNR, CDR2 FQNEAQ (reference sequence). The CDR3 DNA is TGTGCCAGCAGTTCTCCTTTAAGGCAGGGCCCCGGAAACACCATATATTTT. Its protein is CASSSPLRQGPGNTIYF.

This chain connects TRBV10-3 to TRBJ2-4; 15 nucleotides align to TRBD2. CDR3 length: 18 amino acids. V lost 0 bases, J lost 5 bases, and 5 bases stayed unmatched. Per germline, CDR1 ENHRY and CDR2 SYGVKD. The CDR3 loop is CAISESLGLAGGENIQYF. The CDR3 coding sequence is TGTGCCATCAGTGAGTCACTAGGACTAGCGGGAGGGGAAAACATTCAGTACTTC.

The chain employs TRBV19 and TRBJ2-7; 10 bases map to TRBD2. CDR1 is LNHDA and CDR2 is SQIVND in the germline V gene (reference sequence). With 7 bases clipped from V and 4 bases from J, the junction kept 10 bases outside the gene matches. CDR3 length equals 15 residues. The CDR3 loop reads CASNQGLAAGYEQYF. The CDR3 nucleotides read TGTGCCAGTAATCAAGGACTAGCGGCGGGGTACGAGCAGTACTTC. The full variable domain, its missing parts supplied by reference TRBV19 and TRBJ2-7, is DGGITQSPKYLFRKEGQNVTLSCEQNLNHDAMYWYRQDPGQGLRLIYYSQIVNDFQKGDIAEGYSVSREKKESFPLTVTSAQKNPTAFYLCASNQGLAAGYEQYFGPGTRLTVT.

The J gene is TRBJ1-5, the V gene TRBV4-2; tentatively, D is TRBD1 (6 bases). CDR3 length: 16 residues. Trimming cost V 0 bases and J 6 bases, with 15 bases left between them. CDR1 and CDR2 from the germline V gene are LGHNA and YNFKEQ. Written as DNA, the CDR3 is TGTGCCAGCAGCCAAGATGGGCAGGGGAGTAGTCAGCCCCAGCATTTT. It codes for CASSQDGQGSSQPQHF.

The CDR3 DNA is TGTGCCAGCAGTGAGCAGCCTAACGACTATGGCTACACCTTC. Translated: CASSEQPNDYGYTF. The V call is TRBV28, the J call TRBJ1-2; D gene unclear. V lost 5 bases, J lost 3 bases, and 13 bases lay in between. The germline CDR1 and CDR2 sequences are MDHEN and SYDVKM. This CDR3 contains 14 residues.

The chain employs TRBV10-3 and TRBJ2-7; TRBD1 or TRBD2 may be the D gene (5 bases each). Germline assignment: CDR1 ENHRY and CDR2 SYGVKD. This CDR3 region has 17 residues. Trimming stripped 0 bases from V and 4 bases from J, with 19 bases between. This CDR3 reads CAISESRVTRGHYEQYF. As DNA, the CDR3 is TGTGCCATCAGTGAGTCGAGGGTGACTCGAGGACATTACGAGCAGTACTTC.

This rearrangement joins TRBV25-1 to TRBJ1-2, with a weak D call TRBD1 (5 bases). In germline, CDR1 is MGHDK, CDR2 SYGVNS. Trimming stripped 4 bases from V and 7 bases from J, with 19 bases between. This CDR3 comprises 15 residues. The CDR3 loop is CASSGQSSLAGGYTF. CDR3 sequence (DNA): TGTGCCAGCAGTGGACAGTCATCCCTGGCGGGTGGCTACACCTTC.

CDR3 residues: CASSPGWGTQYF. The CDR3 bases are TGTGCCAGCAGTCCGGGGTGGGGGACCCAGTACTTC. This chain links TRBV28 with TRBJ2-5; TRBD2 might be the D (5 bases). The CDR3 has 12 amino acids. Per the germline V gene, CDR1 is MDHEN and CDR2 is SYDVKM. Between the trimmed V and J ends, which lost 5 bases and 7 bases, there was a span of 11 bases.

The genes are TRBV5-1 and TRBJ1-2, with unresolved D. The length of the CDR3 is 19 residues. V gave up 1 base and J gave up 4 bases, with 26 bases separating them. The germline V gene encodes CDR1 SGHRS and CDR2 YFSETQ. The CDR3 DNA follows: TGCGCCAGCAGCTTGTCTTTCTCGGATCGGCGGCAGGAGTTCTATGGCTACACCTTC. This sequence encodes CASSLSFSDRRQEFYGYTF.

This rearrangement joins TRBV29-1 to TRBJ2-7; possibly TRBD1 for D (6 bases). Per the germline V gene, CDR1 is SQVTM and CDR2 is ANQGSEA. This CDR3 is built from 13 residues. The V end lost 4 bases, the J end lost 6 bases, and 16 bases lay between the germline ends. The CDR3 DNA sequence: TGCAGCGTTGCAGGTCCAGGGGCCCTCGAGCAGTACTTC. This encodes CSVAGPGALEQYF.